These T cell receptor beta chains were read from a single sample in a study of cytomegalovirus exposure and HLA in healthy donors. Data came from immunoSEQ multiplex PCR; TCRdb stores just in-frame clones and leaves some out. The sample yields some 190,000 clones, 77% seen once. Sequencing used PBMCs. The receptors come from a man aged 18 to 35 in good health and CMV-seronegative. Both conserved end residues are part of each CDR3. The D gene is left open where the match is weak. Expanded clones get a size class; other rows say once, few or many, or leave the size out.

j_gene: TRBJ2-5
d_gene: TRBD1
v_gene: TRBV7-7
abundance: once
CDR3aa: CASSSDRGPETQYF
CDR3nt: TGTGCTAGCAGTTCCGACAGGGGGCCAGAGACCCAGTACTTC

j_gene: TRBJ1-2
d_gene: NA
v_gene: TRBV19
abundance: NA
CDR3aa: CASSISPLDRGYTF
CDR3nt: TGTGCCAGTAGTATTAGCCCCCTAGATAGGGGCTACACCTTC

j_gene: TRBJ1-4
d_gene: NA
v_gene: TRBV7-8
abundance: NA
CDR3aa: CASSYYETAPYEKLFF
CDR3nt: TGTGCCAGCAGCTACTATGAGACAGCGCCGTATGAAAAACTGTTTTTT

j_gene: TRBJ1-4
d_gene: NA
v_gene: TRBV5-4
abundance: NA
CDR3aa: CASSLGRAANEKLFF
CDR3nt: TGTGCCAGCAGCTTGGGGCGGGCCGCTAATGAAAAGCTGTTTTTT

j_gene: TRBJ2-1
d_gene: NA
v_gene: TRBV27
abundance: few
CDR3aa: CASSKPGRSYNEQFF
CDR3nt: TGTGCCAGCAGCAAACCAGGGAGGTCCTACAATGAGCAGTTCTTC

j_gene: TRBJ2-5
d_gene: NA
v_gene: TRBV7-8
abundance: NA
CDR3aa: CASSLQGREETQYF
CDR3nt: TGTGCCAGCAGCTTACAGGGGCGGGAAGAGACCCAGTACTTC

j_gene: TRBJ1-1
d_gene: NA
v_gene: TRBV29-1
abundance: NA
CDR3aa: CSTLQGPDSEAFF
CDR3nt: TGCAGCACCCTACAGGGACCTGACAGTGAAGCTTTCTTT

j_gene: TRBJ1-4
d_gene: TRBD1
v_gene: TRBV7-9
abundance: NA
CDR3aa: CASSLGRSGGFQEKLFF
CDR3nt: TGTGCCAGCAGCTTAGGCCGCTCAGGGGGTTTTCAAGAAAAACTGTTTTTT

j_gene: TRBJ2-7
d_gene: NA
v_gene: TRBV18
abundance: NA
CDR3aa: CASSFDYSSLASESGHRASDEQYF
CDR3nt: TGTGCCAGCTCATTTGACTATAGTAGCCTCGCCTCGGAGTCTGGCCACAGGGCCAGCGACGAGCAGTACTTC

j_gene: TRBJ1-1
d_gene: TRBD1
v_gene: TRBV11-2
abundance: NA
CDR3aa: CASSLVGDRRETEAFF
CDR3nt: TGTGCCAGCAGCTTAGTCGGGGACAGGCGGGAAACTGAAGCTTTCTTT

j_gene: TRBJ2-5
d_gene: NA
v_gene: TRBV4-1
abundance: NA
CDR3aa: CAGSQGGTGVQETQYF
CDR3nt: TGCGCCGGCAGCCAAGGAGGTACGGGGGTCCAAGAGACCCAGTACTTC

j_gene: TRBJ2-1
d_gene: NA
v_gene: TRBV21-1
abundance: NA
CDR3aa: CASTSGCSYNEQFF
CDR3nt: TGTGCCAGCACTAGCGGGTGCTCCTACAATGAGCAGTTCTTC

j_gene: TRBJ2-7
d_gene: NA
v_gene: TRBV5-1
abundance: NA
CDR3aa: CASSFGGGITYEQYF
CDR3nt: TGCGCCAGCAGCTTTGGAGGAGGGATAACCTACGAGCAGTACTTC

j_gene: TRBJ2-7
d_gene: TRBD2
v_gene: TRBV6-1
abundance: NA
CDR3aa: CASSASGLAGVSYEQYF
CDR3nt: TGTGCCAGCAGTGCTTCCGGGCTTGCGGGGGTGTCCTACGAGCAGTACTTC

j_gene: TRBJ2-7
d_gene: TRBD2
v_gene: TRBV19
abundance: NA
CDR3aa: CASSILSTSAYEQYF
CDR3nt: TGTGCCAGTAGTATCCTCTCTACTAGCGCCTACGAGCAGTACTTC

j_gene: TRBJ2-3
d_gene: TRBD2
v_gene: TRBV4-1
abundance: NA
CDR3aa: CASSQWAGTSGGTGTDTQYF
CDR3nt: TGCGCCAGCAGCCAATGGGCCGGGACTAGCGGGGGAACTGGCACAGATACGCAGTATTTT

j_gene: TRBJ2-7
d_gene: TRBD1
v_gene: TRBV9
abundance: NA
CDR3aa: CASSETGTGVDEQYF
CDR3nt: TGTGCCAGCAGCGAGACCGGGACAGGGGTCGACGAGCAGTACTTC

j_gene: TRBJ1-3
d_gene: TRBD1
v_gene: TRBV19
abundance: NA
CDR3aa: CARGTGGNTIYF
CDR3nt: TGTGCCAGGGGGACAGGGGGAAACACCATATATTTT

j_gene: TRBJ2-1
d_gene: TRBD2
v_gene: TRBV10-2
abundance: NA
CDR3aa: CASSEIWRGVNNEQFF
CDR3nt: TGCGCCAGCAGTGAAATCTGGCGGGGGGTCAACAATGAGCAGTTCTTC

j_gene: TRBJ2-2
d_gene: TRBD2
v_gene: TRBV6-5
abundance: NA
CDR3aa: CASRAGDLNTGELFF
CDR3nt: TGTGCCAGCAGAGCGGGGGATCTGAACACCGGGGAGCTGTTTTTT

j_gene: TRBJ1-5
d_gene: TRBD1
v_gene: TRBV18
abundance: NA
CDR3aa: CASSPVAGGGNQPQHF
CDR3nt: TGTGCCAGCTCACCAGTGGCAGGGGGCGGCAATCAGCCCCAGCATTTT

j_gene: TRBJ2-7
d_gene: NA
v_gene: TRBV27
abundance: once
CDR3aa: CASSLGAQAYEQYF
CDR3nt: TGTGCCAGCAGTTTAGGAGCGCAAGCCTACGAGCAGTACTTC

j_gene: TRBJ1-1
d_gene: TRBD1
v_gene: TRBV18
abundance: NA
CDR3aa: CASSPHRGTEAFF
CDR3nt: TGTGCCAGCTCACCACACAGGGGGACTGAAGCTTTCTTT

j_gene: TRBJ2-1
d_gene: TRBD2
v_gene: TRBV5-1
abundance: NA
CDR3aa: CASRGAVAGGGEQFF
CDR3nt: TGCGCCAGCAGGGGGGCCGTAGCGGGAGGTGGTGAGCAGTTCTTC

j_gene: TRBJ1-5
d_gene: TRBD1
v_gene: TRBV7-9
abundance: NA
CDR3aa: CASSPIGTAHQPQHF
CDR3nt: TGTGCCAGCAGTCCCATAGGGACAGCTCATCAGCCCCAGCATTTT

j_gene: TRBJ1-3
d_gene: NA
v_gene: TRBV7-9
abundance: NA
CDR3aa: CASSPSWSSGNTIYF
CDR3nt: TGTGCCAGCAGCCCAAGCTGGAGCTCTGGAAACACCATATATTTT

j_gene: TRBJ2-1
d_gene: NA
v_gene: TRBV5-1
abundance: once
CDR3aa: CASSFGSVRGVPGSSEQFF
CDR3nt: TGCGCCAGCAGCTTTGGCAGCGTCAGGGGTGTCCCTGGTTCTTCTGAGCAGTTCTTC

j_gene: TRBJ2-7
d_gene: TRBD1
v_gene: TRBV5-6
abundance: NA
CDR3aa: CASSRAGQGLYEQYF
CDR3nt: TGTGCCAGCAGCCGAGCGGGACAGGGGCTCTACGAGCAGTACTTC

j_gene: TRBJ1-4
d_gene: TRBD1
v_gene: TRBV5-1
abundance: NA
CDR3aa: CASSPGQAGAGKLFF
CDR3nt: TGCGCCAGCAGCCCGGGACAGGCCGGCGCCGGAAAGCTGTTTTTT

j_gene: TRBJ2-7
d_gene: TRBD1
v_gene: TRBV7-9
abundance: NA
CDR3aa: CASSPGQGNSNEQYF
CDR3nt: TGTGCCAGCAGCCCAGGACAGGGGAACAGCAACGAGCAGTACTTC

j_gene: TRBJ2-7
d_gene: TRBD1
v_gene: TRBV5-6
abundance: NA
CDR3aa: CASSAGQGGHEQYF
CDR3nt: TGTGCCAGCAGCGCGGGACAGGGAGGCCACGAGCAGTACTTC

j_gene: TRBJ2-5
d_gene: NA
v_gene: TRBV4-2
abundance: NA
CDR3aa: CASSQEDWVLGRETQYF
CDR3nt: TGTGCCAGCAGCCAAGAGGATTGGGTACTTGGGAGAGAGACCCAGTACTTC

j_gene: TRBJ2-7
d_gene: NA
v_gene: TRBV7-2
abundance: NA
CDR3aa: CASSLGQPSNEQYF
CDR3nt: TGTGCCAGCAGCTTGGGCCAGCCGTCCAACGAGCAGTACTTC

j_gene: TRBJ2-1
d_gene: NA
v_gene: TRBV27
abundance: NA
CDR3aa: CASSSASHSRYNEQFF
CDR3nt: TGTGCCAGCAGTTCCGCTTCGCATAGTAGATACAATGAGCAGTTCTTC

j_gene: TRBJ1-1
d_gene: NA
v_gene: TRBV11-2
abundance: NA
CDR3aa: CASSFFGGDTEAFF
CDR3nt: TGTGCCAGCAGCTTCTTCGGGGGGGACACTGAAGCTTTCTTT

j_gene: TRBJ2-1
d_gene: NA
v_gene: TRBV10-3
abundance: NA
CDR3aa: CAISLLGNEQFF
CDR3nt: TGTGCCATCAGTTTACTAGGCAATGAGCAGTTCTTC

j_gene: TRBJ1-1
d_gene: TRBD1
v_gene: TRBV13
abundance: few
CDR3aa: CASSIDRGRRAFF
CDR3nt: TGTGCCAGCAGCATCGACAGGGGGCGCCGGGCTTTCTTT

j_gene: TRBJ2-7
d_gene: NA
v_gene: TRBV5-6
abundance: NA
CDR3aa: CASSFGTNFYEQYF
CDR3nt: TGTGCCAGCAGCTTCGGGACAAACTTTTACGAGCAGTACTTC

j_gene: TRBJ2-7
d_gene: NA
v_gene: TRBV11-2
abundance: NA
CDR3aa: CASSLRRGTSYEQYF
CDR3nt: TGTGCCAGCAGCTTACGCAGGGGAACTTCCTACGAGCAGTACTTC

j_gene: TRBJ1-2
d_gene: NA
v_gene: TRBV5-6
abundance: NA
CDR3aa: CASSSLRAWGRNYGYTF
CDR3nt: TGTGCCAGCAGCTCATTACGCGCGTGGGGGCGGAACTATGGCTACACCTTC

j_gene: TRBJ2-4
d_gene: TRBD1
v_gene: TRBV7-8
abundance: NA
CDR3aa: CASSPRDRLPSIQYF
CDR3nt: TGTGCCAGCAGCCCCCGGGACAGGCTTCCATCTATTCAGTACTTC

j_gene: TRBJ2-6
d_gene: NA
v_gene: TRBV27
abundance: few
CDR3aa: CASSRTANSGANVLTF
CDR3nt: TGTGCCAGCAGTAGGACAGCGAACTCTGGGGCCAACGTCCTGACTTTC

j_gene: TRBJ1-5
d_gene: NA
v_gene: TRBV19
abundance: NA
CDR3aa: CASSISPGDNQPQHF
CDR3nt: TGTGCCAGTAGTATTTCTCCAGGGGATAATCAGCCCCAGCATTTT

j_gene: TRBJ2-7
d_gene: NA
v_gene: TRBV25-1
abundance: NA
CDR3aa: CATWEGGTEQYF
CDR3nt: TGTGCCACCTGGGAGGGAGGGACAGAGCAGTACTTC

j_gene: TRBJ2-1
d_gene: TRBD2
v_gene: TRBV4-1
abundance: NA
CDR3aa: CASSQDLAGNEQFF
CDR3nt: TGCGCCAGCAGCCAAGACCTAGCGGGGAATGAGCAGTTCTTC

j_gene: TRBJ2-2
d_gene: NA
v_gene: TRBV7-3
abundance: NA
CDR3aa: CASSPQTGNTGELFF
CDR3nt: TGTGCCAGCAGCCCACAGACAGGGAACACCGGGGAGCTGTTTTTT

j_gene: TRBJ2-1
d_gene: NA
v_gene: TRBV28
abundance: NA
CDR3aa: CASTPSLSSYNEQFF
CDR3nt: TGTGCCAGCACCCCATCCCTGAGCTCCTACAATGAGCAGTTCTTC

j_gene: TRBJ2-3
d_gene: NA
v_gene: TRBV6-5
abundance: NA
CDR3aa: CASSYEGGNTDTQYF
CDR3nt: TGTGCCAGCAGTTACGAGGGGGGGAACACAGATACGCAGTATTTT

j_gene: TRBJ2-5
d_gene: TRBD2
v_gene: TRBV11-1
abundance: NA
CDR3aa: CASSRRTSGYQETQYF
CDR3nt: TGTGCCAGCAGCCGCAGGACTAGCGGGTACCAAGAGACCCAGTACTTC

j_gene: TRBJ2-1
d_gene: NA
v_gene: TRBV19
abundance: NA
CDR3aa: CASSLEGRYNEQFF
CDR3nt: TGTGCCAGTTCTCTAGAGGGCCGTTACAATGAGCAGTTCTTC